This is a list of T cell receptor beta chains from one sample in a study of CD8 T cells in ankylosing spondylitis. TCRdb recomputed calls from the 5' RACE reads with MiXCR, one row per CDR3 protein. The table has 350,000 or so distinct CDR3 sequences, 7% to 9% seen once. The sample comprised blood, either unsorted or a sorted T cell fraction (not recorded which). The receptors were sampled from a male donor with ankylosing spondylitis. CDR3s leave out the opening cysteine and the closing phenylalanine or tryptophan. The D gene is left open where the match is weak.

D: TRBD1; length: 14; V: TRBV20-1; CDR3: SASGDRGPSTDTQY
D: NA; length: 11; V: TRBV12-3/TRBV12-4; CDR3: ASSTEGYNEQF
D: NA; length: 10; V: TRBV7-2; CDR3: ASSQIAGPQH
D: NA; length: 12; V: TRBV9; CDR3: ASSVGYSWTEAF
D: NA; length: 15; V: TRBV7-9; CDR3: ASSTVQRTAIVNEQF
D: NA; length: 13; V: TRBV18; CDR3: ASSPNGQLGSPLH
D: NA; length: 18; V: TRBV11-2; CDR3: ASNRGLAGDPTTRFNEQF
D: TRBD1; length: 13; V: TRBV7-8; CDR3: ASSTFQGGNYGYT
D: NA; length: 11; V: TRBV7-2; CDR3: ASSLDQPYEQY
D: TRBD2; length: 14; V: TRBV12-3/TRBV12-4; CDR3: ASRVTLAGIYNEQF
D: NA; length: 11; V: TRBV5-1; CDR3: ASSFDLNQPQH
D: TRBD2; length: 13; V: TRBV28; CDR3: ASSSVAGAVYEQY
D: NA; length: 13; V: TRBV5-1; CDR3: ASSLSGRLNTEAF
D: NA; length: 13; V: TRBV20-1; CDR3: SASTSQRQEYEQY
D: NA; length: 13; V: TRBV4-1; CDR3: ASRGPTGGTGELF
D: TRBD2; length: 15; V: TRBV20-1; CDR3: SARSLAGDLAKNIQY
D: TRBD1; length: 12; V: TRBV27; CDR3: ASSWTGIFYEQY
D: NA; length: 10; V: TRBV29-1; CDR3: SVEVDGYEQY
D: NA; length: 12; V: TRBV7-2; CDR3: ASSLSSGHNEQF
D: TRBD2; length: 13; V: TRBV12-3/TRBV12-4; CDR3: ASSDVLAGVNEQF
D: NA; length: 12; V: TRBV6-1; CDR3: ASISFREFDTQY
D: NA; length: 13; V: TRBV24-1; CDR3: ATSDSWGTTGELF
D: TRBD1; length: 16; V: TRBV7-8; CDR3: ASSFPRYIDRGLSGYT
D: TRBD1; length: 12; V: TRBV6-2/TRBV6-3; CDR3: ASTQTGPYNEQF
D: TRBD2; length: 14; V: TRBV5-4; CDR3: ASSLGSGLVYNEQF
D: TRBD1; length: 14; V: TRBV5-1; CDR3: ASSPGQGKKSYEQY
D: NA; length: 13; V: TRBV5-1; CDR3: ASSLDGISTDTQY
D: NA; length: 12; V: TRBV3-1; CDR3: ASSQGANAWEQF
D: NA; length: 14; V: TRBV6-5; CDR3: ASSYWDPGNTGELF
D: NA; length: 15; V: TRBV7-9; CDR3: ASSLPLRLARTGELF
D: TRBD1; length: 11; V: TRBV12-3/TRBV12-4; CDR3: ASSPGGAYGYT
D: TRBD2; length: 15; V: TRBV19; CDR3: ASSTLRGSGRGNIQY
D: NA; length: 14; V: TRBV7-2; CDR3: ASSPSGWTAVNEQF
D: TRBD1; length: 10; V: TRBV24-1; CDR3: ATRDRDYEQY
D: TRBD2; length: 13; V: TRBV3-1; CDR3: ASSWSGTSLDEQY
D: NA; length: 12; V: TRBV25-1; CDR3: ASRQQGVTYEQY
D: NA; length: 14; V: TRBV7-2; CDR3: ASSKGSTYSTAVLT
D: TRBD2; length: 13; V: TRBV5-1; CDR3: ASSTGLASGGELF
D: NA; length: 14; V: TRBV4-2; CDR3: ASSQSDLEEIYGYT
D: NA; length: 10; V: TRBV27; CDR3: ASSGGSGELF
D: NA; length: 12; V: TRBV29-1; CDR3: SGERAASTDTQY
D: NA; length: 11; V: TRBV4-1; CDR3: ASSQQGTYEQY
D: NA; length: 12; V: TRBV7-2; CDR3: ASSLRGGFQNPF
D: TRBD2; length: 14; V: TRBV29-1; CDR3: SGGLAGEGFADTQY
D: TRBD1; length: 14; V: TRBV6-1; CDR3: ASRDRTGGLTYEQY
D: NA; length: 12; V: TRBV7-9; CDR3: ASSGHSAGETQY
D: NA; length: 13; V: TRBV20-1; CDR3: SASGGWFAKNIQN
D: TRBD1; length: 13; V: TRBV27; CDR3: ASSLSGTAPGELF
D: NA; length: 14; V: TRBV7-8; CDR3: ASSLGSGGLYNEQF
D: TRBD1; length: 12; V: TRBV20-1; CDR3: SAASKTGEDEQY
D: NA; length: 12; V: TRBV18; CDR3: ASSREAATYGYT
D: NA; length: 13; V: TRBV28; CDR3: ASSSRRLGSYEQY
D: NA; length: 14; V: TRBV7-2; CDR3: ASRYSLGRGPTEAF
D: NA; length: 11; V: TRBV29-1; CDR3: SAAESSYNEQF
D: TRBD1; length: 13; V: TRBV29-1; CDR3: SVDGQGASTDTQY
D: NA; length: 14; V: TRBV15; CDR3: ATSRGQGRGYNEQF
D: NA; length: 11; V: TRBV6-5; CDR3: ASSYRPKAEAF
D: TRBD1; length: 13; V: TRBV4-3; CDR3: ASSQGQGFYNEQF
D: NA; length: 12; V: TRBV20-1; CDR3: SAVRQSSYNEQF
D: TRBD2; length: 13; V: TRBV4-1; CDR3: ASSLDSGTSGEQF